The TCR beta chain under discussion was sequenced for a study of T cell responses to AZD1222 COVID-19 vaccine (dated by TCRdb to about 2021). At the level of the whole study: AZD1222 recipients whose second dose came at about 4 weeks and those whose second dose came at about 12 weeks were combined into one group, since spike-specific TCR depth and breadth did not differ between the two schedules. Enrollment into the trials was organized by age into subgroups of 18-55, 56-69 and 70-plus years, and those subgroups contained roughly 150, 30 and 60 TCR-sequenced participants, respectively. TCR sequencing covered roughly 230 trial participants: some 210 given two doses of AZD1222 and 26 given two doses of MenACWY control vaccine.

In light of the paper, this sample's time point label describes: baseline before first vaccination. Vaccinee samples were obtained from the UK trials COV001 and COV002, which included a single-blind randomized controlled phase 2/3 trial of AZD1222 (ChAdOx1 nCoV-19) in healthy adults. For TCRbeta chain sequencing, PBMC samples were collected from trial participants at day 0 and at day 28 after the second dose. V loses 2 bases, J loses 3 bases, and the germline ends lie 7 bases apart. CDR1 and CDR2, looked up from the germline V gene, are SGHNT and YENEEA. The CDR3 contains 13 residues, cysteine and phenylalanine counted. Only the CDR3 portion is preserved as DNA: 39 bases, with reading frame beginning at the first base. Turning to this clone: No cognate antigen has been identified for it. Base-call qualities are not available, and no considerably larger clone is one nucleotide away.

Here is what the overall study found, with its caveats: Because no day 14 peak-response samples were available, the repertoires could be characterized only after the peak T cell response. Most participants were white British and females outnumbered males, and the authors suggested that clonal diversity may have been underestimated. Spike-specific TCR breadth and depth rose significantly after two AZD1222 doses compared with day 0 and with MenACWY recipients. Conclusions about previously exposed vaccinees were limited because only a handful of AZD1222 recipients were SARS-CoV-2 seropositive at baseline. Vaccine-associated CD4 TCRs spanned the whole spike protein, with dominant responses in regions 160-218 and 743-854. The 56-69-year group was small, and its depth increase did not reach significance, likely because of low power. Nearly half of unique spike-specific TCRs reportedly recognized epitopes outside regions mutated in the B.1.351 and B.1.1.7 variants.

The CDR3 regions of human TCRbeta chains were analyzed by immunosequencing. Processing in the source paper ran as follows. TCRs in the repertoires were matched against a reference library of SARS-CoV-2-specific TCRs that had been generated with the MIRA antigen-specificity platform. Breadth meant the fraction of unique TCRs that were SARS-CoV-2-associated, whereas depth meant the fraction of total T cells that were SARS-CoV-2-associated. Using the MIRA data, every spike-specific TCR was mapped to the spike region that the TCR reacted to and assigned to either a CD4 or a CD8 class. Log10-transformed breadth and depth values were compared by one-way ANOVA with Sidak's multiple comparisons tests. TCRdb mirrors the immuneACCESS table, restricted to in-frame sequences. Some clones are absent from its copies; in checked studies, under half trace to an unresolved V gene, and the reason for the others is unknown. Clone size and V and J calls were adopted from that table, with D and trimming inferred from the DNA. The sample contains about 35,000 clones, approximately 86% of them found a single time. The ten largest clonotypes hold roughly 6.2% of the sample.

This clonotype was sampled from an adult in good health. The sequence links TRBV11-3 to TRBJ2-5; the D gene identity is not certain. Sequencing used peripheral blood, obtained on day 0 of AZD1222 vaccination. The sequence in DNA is TGTGCCAGCAGCTTACATAGTAAAGAGACCCAGTACTTC. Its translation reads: CASSLHSKETQYF.